This T cell receptor (beta chain) was observed in a study of blood T cell repertoires in COVID-19. Study in general: Nucleic acid was either cDNA or gDNA, and it came from T cells, B-cell-depleted T cells, or PBMCs.

Authors' methods: Nucleated cell number was recorded as an estimate derived from reference gene primer amplification. Clones were sequenced by immunoSEQ multiplex PCR, and TCRdb holds only the in-frame ones, with some missing. V, J and clone size reflect that table, while D and trimming were determined from the DNA. In the table there are under 85,000 clones, roughly 88% of which are singletons. The CDR3 runs 13 residues. Per the germline V gene, CDR1 is LGHDT and CDR2 is YNNKEL (reference sequence). V was shortened by 4 bases and J by 8 bases, with 11 bases between the two germline ends. This clone was counted a few times.

This TCR was sampled from a man between 65 and 79 years old with acute or convalescent COVID-19. The rearrangement uses TRBV3-1 (or the pseudogene TRBV3-2) and TRBJ1-4, with D maybe TRBD1 (6 bases). Source material: peripheral blood. The DNA of the CDR3 is TGTGCCAGCAGCCTCGGGACAAGAGAAAAACTGTTTTTT. Translated: CASSLGTREKLFF.